This T cell receptor beta chain appears in the sequencing data of a study of T cells in women clearing cervical HPV infection. Study background: Case blood was drawn a median about 150 days after lesion detection.

In germline, CDR1 is LGHNA, CDR2 YNFKEQ. The CDR3 spans 15 residues. In the case of this clone: Its specificity is unknown. At one boundary the junction diverges from the germline segment, which might be a read error. The sequenced fragment ends 3 residues before the CDR3 boundary, so the rest is inferred from the germline J gene.

Measured with immunoSEQ multiplex PCR; TCRdb has only the in-frame clones, and not every one. The table lists fewer than 40,000 clones. Study-wide results and limits: Effector/memory and HPV-specific T cells were not isolated, and association timing is unknown. Combining TCR richness with V gene abundances gave roughly 0.84 AUC.

This clonotype was obtained from a woman aged 18 to 69 with a cervical HPV16 infection that either progressed to CIN3+ or cleared (not recorded which). Input material: blood buffy coat. V and J are TRBV4-2 and TRBJ1-3, with D perhaps matching TRBD1 (5 bases). This CDR3 is CASSPDSPSGNPIYF. CDR3 DNA (partial): TGTGCCAGCAGTCCAGACAGTCCCTCTGGAAACCCC.